This is a list of T cell receptor beta chains from one sample in a study of response to subunit inactivated influenza vaccine. TCRdb processed the RT-PCR reads anew with MiXCR; each CDR3 protein has one entry. The profile shows some 640,000 distinct CDR3 sequences, about 14% of them singletons. The starting material was PBMCs from blood, obtained 14 days before vaccination. These receptor sequences come from a man between 45 and 60 years old who received an inactivated influenza vaccine. Each CDR3 is given with its conserved first and last residue. The D gene is left open where the match is weak. Part of the rows lack a size; the others show once, few, many or a class for expanded clones.

J: TRBJ2-7
V: TRBV7-8
size: .
D: .
DNA: TGTGCCAGCAGCTTAGCCAATACCTACGAGCAGTACTTC
CDR3: CASSLANTYEQYF

J: TRBJ2-1
V: TRBV10-3
size: few
D: TRBD1
DNA: TGTGCCATCAGTGGGCAGGGGGCACGGTACAATGAGCAGTTCTTC
CDR3: CAISGQGARYNEQFF

J: TRBJ1-2
V: TRBV20-1
size: many
D: .
DNA: TGCAGTGGGGTACAGGGACAACTAACCTATGGCTACACCTTC
CDR3: CSGVQGQLTYGYTF

J: TRBJ2-1
V: TRBV7-9
size: few
D: TRBD1
DNA: TGTGCCAGCAGCTCGACGGGACAGGGGACCAATGAGCAGTTCTTC
CDR3: CASSSTGQGTNEQFF

J: TRBJ1-4
V: TRBV7-7
size: .
D: TRBD1
DNA: TGTGCCAGCAGCAGCACCGGGACAGGGGGGACACTGGGGAATGAAAAACTGTTTTTT
CDR3: CASSSTGTGGTLGNEKLFF

J: TRBJ2-1
V: TRBV20-1
size: many
D: TRBD2
DNA: TGCAGTGCTAGAGGAACACCCTCGAGCGGGAGGGAATACAATGAGCAGTTCTTC
CDR3: CSARGTPSSGREYNEQFF

J: TRBJ1-1
V: TRBV2
size: .
D: .
DNA: TGTGCCAGCAGTGAATCGGGCGGGAACACTGAAGCTTTCTTT
CDR3: CASSESGGNTEAFF

J: TRBJ2-3
V: TRBV13
size: few
D: .
DNA: TGTGCCAGCAACGTAAACGGCGGGGACCCTACGCAGTATTTT
CDR3: CASNVNGGDPTQYF

J: TRBJ2-7
V: TRBV20-1
size: few
D: .
DNA: TGCAGTGCGTTCCACGCAGGCCCACCTTACGAGCAGTACTTC
CDR3: CSAFHAGPPYEQYF

J: TRBJ1-1
V: TRBV10-3
size: few
D: .
DNA: TGTGCCATCAGTGTTCGGGGGTCGTTAGGGGAAGCTTTCTTT
CDR3: CAISVRGSLGEAFF

J: TRBJ1-6
V: TRBV20-1
size: .
D: .
DNA: TGCAGTGCTAGTGATCCGGGACAACTACTTTCACCCCTCCACTTT
CDR3: CSASDPGQLLSPLHF

J: TRBJ2-7
V: TRBV18
size: few
D: TRBD2
DNA: TGTGCCAGCTCACCACTAGCGGGAGAGTTTGAGCAGTACTTC
CDR3: CASSPLAGEFEQYF

J: TRBJ2-3
V: TRBV11-2
size: .
D: .
DNA: TGTGCCAGCAGCGCCCGGTCCCTGGCTGGCACAGATACGCAGTATTTT
CDR3: CASSARSLAGTDTQYF

J: TRBJ2-7
V: TRBV2
size: .
D: .
DNA: TGTGCCAGCAGTTTCTCCCGGGAGGAGCAGTACTTC
CDR3: CASSFSREEQYF

J: TRBJ2-4
V: TRBV5-6
size: .
D: TRBD1
DNA: TGTGCCAGCAGCCCTGCCGGGCGGACAGGGGGAAACATTCAGTACTTC
CDR3: CASSPAGRTGGNIQYF

J: TRBJ2-6
V: TRBV20-1
size: .
D: .
DNA: TGCAGTGCTAGAACTGGGGCTGGGGCCAACGTCCTGACTTTC
CDR3: CSARTGAGANVLTF

J: TRBJ1-4
V: TRBV4-3
size: .
D: TRBD1
DNA: TGCGCCAGCAGCCAAGCCCAGGGGGCAGGAGAAAAACTGTTTTTT
CDR3: CASSQAQGAGEKLFF

J: TRBJ1-1
V: TRBV28
size: once
D: .
DNA: TGTGCCAGCAGGACTCCTAAATCGTGGAACACTGAAGCTTTCTTT
CDR3: CASRTPKSWNTEAFF